The rows below give T cell receptor beta chains drawn from one sample of a study of T cell clonotyping in hematopoietic cell transplantation. Sequenced by immunoSEQ multiplex PCR; TCRdb stores in-frame clones only, minus some. Of 6,500 to 7,000 clones listed, 88% were seen once; the top ten hold approximately 4%. The sample consisted of peripheral blood mononuclear cells, taken before stem cell transplant. These receptor sequences come from a man younger than 40 with acute myeloid leukemia. Some clones in this sample may be carry-over from other donors' samples. CDR3s include the opening cysteine and the closing phenylalanine or tryptophan. The D gene is left open where the match is weak. Size values are once, few and many counts, or a class for expanded clones, and some rows have none.

j_call: TRBJ1-2; d_call: TRBD1; clone_size: NA; v_call: TRBV5-4; cdr3_nt: TGTGCCAGCAGGCAGGGGGCGTTAGCCCCCCTCTATGGCTACACCTTC; cdr3_aa: CASRQGALAPLYGYTF
j_call: TRBJ2-3; d_call: NA; clone_size: NA; v_call: TRBV29-1; cdr3_nt: TGCAGCGTGGCAAACCCCACAGATACGCAGTATTTT; cdr3_aa: CSVANPTDTQYF
j_call: TRBJ2-7; d_call: NA; clone_size: NA; v_call: TRBV5-8; cdr3_nt: TGTGCCAGCAGCCTGGGACACGCTATGAACTCGGGGGAGCAGTACTTC; cdr3_aa: CASSLGHAMNSGEQYF
j_call: TRBJ2-1; d_call: TRBD2; clone_size: NA; v_call: TRBV9; cdr3_nt: TGTGCCAGCAGCCTAGGAGGACTAGCGGGAGAGCAGTTCTTC; cdr3_aa: CASSLGGLAGEQFF
j_call: TRBJ2-7; d_call: TRBD2; clone_size: once; v_call: TRBV4-1; cdr3_nt: TGCGCCAGCAGCCAAGGGGCTAGCGGGAGCCGGGAGCAGTACTTC; cdr3_aa: CASSQGASGSREQYF
j_call: TRBJ2-3; d_call: NA; clone_size: NA; v_call: TRBV7-9; cdr3_nt: TGTGCCAGCAGCCCTCAGTTAGGCACAGATACGCAGTATTTT; cdr3_aa: CASSPQLGTDTQYF
j_call: TRBJ1-2; d_call: TRBD1; clone_size: NA; v_call: TRBV29-1; cdr3_nt: TGCAGCGTTGAACCTACAGGGGCGGGAGGCTACACCTTC; cdr3_aa: CSVEPTGAGGYTF
j_call: TRBJ1-1; d_call: NA; clone_size: NA; v_call: TRBV20-1; cdr3_nt: TGCACGATGGGATATACTGAAGCTTTCTTT; cdr3_aa: CTMGYTEAFF
j_call: TRBJ1-5; d_call: NA; clone_size: NA; v_call: TRBV5-6; cdr3_nt: TGTGCCAGCAGCCTGAGGGGGGGCTTAGGCAATCAGCCCCAGCATTTT; cdr3_aa: CASSLRGGLGNQPQHF
j_call: TRBJ2-3; d_call: NA; clone_size: NA; v_call: TRBV29-1; cdr3_nt: TGCAGCGTCGATGGAGATTCACCAGATACGCAGTATTTT; cdr3_aa: CSVDGDSPDTQYF
j_call: TRBJ2-3; d_call: NA; clone_size: NA; v_call: TRBV7-3; cdr3_nt: TGTGCCAGCAGCCTGTCAGGAGATACGCAGTATTTT; cdr3_aa: CASSLSGDTQYF
j_call: TRBJ2-3; d_call: TRBD2; clone_size: NA; v_call: TRBV28; cdr3_nt: TGTGCCAGCAGTCCCGGGGGACTAGCGGGAGGGAGCACAGATACGCAGTATTTT; cdr3_aa: CASSPGGLAGGSTDTQYF
j_call: TRBJ1-1; d_call: TRBD1; clone_size: few; v_call: TRBV28; cdr3_nt: TGTGCCAGCAGTTTAAGCAGGGGGGACACTGAAGCTTTCTTT; cdr3_aa: CASSLSRGDTEAFF
j_call: TRBJ2-2; d_call: TRBD2; clone_size: NA; v_call: TRBV9; cdr3_nt: TGTGCCAGCGATACTAGCGGGAGCGGCGGGGAGCTGTTTTTT; cdr3_aa: CASDTSGSGGELFF
j_call: TRBJ2-7; d_call: TRBD2; clone_size: NA; v_call: TRBV28; cdr3_nt: TGTGCCAGCAGAGGACTAGCGGGTCCCTACGAGCAGTACTTC; cdr3_aa: CASRGLAGPYEQYF
j_call: TRBJ2-7; d_call: TRBD1; clone_size: few; v_call: TRBV5-3; cdr3_nt: TGTGCCAGAAGCTTGGCCACCAGACGGGTAACAGGGGGCTCCTACGAGCAGTACTTC; cdr3_aa: CARSLATRRVTGGSYEQYF
j_call: TRBJ1-2; d_call: TRBD1; clone_size: NA; v_call: TRBV2; cdr3_nt: TGTGCCAGCAGTGAGACAGGGGGTGCAGGGGAGGGCTACTATGGCTACACCTTC; cdr3_aa: CASSETGGAGEGYYGYTF